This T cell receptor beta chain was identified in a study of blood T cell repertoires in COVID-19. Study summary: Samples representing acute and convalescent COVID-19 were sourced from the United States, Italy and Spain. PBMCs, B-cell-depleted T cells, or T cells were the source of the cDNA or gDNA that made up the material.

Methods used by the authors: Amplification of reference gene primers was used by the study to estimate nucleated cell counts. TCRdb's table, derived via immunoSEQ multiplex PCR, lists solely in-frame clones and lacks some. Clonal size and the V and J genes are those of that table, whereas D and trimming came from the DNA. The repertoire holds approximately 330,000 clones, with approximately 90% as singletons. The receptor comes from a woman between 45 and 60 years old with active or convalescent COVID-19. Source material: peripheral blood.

CDR3 sequence: CASSEINPEQYF. CDR3 bases: TGTGCCAGCAGTGAAATCAATCCCGAGCAGTACTTC. The chain joins TRBV2 to TRBJ2-7, with D hard to call. In germline, CDR1 is SNHLY, CDR2 FYNNEI. The germline V and J ends were trimmed by 2 bases and 6 bases, with 8 bases remaining between them. CDR3 length equals 12 residues.